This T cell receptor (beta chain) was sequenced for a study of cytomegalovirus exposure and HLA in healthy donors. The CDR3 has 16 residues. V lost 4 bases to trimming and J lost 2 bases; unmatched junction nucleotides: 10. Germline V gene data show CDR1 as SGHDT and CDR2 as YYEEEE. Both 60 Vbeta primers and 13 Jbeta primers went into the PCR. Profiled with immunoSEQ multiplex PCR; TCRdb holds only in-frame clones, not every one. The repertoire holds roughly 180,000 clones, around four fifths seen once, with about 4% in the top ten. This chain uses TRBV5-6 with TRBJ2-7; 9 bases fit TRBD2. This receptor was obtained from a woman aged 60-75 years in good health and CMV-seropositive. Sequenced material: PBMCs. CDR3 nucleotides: TGTGCCAGCAGCGCTCTACTAGCGGGTTCACCCTACGAGCAGTACTTC. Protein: CASSALLAGSPYEQYF.